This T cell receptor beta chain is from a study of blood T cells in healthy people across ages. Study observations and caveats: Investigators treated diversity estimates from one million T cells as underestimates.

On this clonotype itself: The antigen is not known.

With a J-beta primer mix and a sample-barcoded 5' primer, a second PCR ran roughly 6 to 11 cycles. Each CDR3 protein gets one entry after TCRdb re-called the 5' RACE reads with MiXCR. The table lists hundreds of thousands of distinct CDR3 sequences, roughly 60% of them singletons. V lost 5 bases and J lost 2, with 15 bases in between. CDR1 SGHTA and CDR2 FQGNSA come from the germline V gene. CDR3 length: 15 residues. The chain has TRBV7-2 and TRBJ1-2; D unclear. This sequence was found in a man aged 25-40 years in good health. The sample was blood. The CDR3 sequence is CASSPMTNGNYGYTF. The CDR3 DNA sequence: TGTGCCAGCAGCCCAATGACGAACGGCAACTATGGCTACACCTTC.